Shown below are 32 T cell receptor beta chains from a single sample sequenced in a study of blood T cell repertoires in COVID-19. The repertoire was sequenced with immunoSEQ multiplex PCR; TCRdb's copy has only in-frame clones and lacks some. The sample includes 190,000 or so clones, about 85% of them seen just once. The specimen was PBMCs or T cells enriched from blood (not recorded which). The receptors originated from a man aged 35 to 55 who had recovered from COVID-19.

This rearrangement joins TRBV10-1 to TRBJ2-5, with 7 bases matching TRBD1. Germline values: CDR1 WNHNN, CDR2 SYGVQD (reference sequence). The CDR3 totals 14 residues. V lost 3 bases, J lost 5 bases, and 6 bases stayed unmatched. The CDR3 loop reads CASSDLTGRETQYF. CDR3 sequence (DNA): TGCGCCAGCAGTGATCTGACAGGGCGGGAGACCCAGTACTTC.

DNA of the CDR3: TGTGCCAGCAAGCCACAGGGTTTCGGTGGCTACACCTTC. Translated, it gives CASKPQGFGGYTF. This chain uses TRBV7-9 with TRBJ1-2; possible D gene TRBD1, 6 bases. Trimming took off 7 bases at V and 7 bases at J, with 16 bases between the two ends. Per germline, CDR1 SEHNR and CDR2 FQNEAQ (reference sequence). CDR3 length: 13 residues.

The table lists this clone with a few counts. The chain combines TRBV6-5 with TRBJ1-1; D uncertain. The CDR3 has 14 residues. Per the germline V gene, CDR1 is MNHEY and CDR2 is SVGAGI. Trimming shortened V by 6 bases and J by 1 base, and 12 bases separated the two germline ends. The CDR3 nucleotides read TGTGCCAGCAGACAACCGACGGGGAACACTGAAGCTTTCTTT. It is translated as CASRQPTGNTEAFF.

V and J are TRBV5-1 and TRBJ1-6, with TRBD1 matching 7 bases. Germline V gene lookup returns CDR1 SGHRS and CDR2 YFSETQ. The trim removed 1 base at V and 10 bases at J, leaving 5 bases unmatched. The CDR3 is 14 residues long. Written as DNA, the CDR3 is TGCGCCAGCAGCTTGACAGGGGCCGGCTCACCCCTCCACTTT. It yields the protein CASSLTGAGSPLHF.

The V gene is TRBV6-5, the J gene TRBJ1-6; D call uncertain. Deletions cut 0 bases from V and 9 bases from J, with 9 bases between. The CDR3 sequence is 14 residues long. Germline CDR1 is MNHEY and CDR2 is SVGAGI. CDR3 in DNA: TGTGCCAGCAGTTACTCAATAGTTGGTTCACCCCTCCACTTT. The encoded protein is CASSYSIVGSPLHF.

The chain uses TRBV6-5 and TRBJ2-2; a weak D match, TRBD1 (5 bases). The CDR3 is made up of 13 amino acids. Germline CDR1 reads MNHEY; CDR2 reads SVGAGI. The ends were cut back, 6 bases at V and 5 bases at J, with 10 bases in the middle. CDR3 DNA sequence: TGTGCCAGCAGCCCCAGGGTTACCGGGGAGCTGTTTTTT. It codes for CASSPRVTGELFF.

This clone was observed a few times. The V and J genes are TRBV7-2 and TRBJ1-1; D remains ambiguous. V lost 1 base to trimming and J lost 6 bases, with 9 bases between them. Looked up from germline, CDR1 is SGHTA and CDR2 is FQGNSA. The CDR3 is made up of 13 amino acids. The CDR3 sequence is CASSLGIAPEAFF. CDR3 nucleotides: TGTGCCAGCAGCTTAGGAATCGCGCCTGAAGCTTTCTTT.

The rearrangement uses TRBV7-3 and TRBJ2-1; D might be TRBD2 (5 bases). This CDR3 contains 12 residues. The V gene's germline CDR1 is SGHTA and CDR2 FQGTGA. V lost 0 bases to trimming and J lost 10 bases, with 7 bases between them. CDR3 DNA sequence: TGTGCCAGCAGCTTAACGAGGGAAGAGCAGTTCTTC. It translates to CASSLTREEQFF.

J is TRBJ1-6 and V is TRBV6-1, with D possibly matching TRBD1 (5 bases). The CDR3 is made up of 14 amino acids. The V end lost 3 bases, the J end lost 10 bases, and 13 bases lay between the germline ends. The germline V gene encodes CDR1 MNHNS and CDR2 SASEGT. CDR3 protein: CASSDGGVVSPLHF. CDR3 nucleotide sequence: TGTGCCAGCAGTGATGGGGGGGTGGTGTCACCCCTCCACTTT.

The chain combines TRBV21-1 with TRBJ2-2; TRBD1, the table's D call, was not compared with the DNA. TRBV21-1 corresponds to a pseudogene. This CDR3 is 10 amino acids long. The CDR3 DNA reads TGTGCTTCAATCACCGGGGAGCTGTTTTTT. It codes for CASITGELFF.

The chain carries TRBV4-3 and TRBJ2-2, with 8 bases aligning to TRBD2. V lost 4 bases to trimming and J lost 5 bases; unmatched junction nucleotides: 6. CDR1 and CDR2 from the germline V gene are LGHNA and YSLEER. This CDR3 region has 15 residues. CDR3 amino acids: CASSRTSGQTGELFF. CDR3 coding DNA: TGCGCCAGCAGCCGAACTAGCGGACAAACCGGGGAGCTGTTTTTT.

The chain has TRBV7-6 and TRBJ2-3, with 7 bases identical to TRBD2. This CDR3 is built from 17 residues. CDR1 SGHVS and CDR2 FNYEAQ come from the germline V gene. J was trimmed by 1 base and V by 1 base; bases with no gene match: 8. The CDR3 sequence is CASSLGRSSGRTDTQYF. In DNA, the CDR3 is TGTGCCAGCAGCTTAGGGAGATCTAGCGGACGCACAGATACGCAGTATTTT.

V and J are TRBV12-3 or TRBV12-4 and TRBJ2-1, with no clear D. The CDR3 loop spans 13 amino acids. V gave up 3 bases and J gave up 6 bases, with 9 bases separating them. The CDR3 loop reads CASSLSVANEQFF. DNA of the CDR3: TGTGCCAGCAGTTTGTCCGTGGCCAATGAGCAGTTCTTC.

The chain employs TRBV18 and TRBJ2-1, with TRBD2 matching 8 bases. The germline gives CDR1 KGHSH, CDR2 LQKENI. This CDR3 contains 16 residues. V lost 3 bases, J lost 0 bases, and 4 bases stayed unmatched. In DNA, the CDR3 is TGTGCCAGCTCACCCTCGGGAGGGAGCTCCTACAATGAGCAGTTCTTC. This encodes CASSPSGGSSYNEQFF.

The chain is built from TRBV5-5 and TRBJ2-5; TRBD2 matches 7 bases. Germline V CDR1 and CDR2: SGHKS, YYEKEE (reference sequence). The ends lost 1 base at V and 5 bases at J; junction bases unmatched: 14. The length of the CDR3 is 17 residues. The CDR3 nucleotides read TGTGCCAGCAGCTTGCCTAGCGGCTCAATATACGGGGAGACCCAGTACTTC. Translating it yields CASSLPSGSIYGETQYF.

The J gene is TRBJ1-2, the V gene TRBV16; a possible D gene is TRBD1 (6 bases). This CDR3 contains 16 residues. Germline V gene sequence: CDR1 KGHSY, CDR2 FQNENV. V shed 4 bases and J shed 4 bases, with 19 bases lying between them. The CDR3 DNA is TGTGCCAGCAGCCCCCCTGGACAGACCGGAGGCTATGGCTACACCTTC. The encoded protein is CASSPPGQTGGYGYTF.

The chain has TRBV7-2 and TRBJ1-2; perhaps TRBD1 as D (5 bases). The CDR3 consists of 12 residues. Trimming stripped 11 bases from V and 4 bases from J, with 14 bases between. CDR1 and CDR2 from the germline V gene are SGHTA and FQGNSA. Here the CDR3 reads CAWGTRSYGYTF. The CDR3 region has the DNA TGTGCCTGGGGCACGCGTTCCTATGGCTACACCTTC.

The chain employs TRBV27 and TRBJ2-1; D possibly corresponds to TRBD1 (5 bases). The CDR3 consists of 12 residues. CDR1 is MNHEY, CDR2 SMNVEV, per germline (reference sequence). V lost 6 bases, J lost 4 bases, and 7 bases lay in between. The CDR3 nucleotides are TGTGCCAGCAGAACAGGTTACAATGAGCAGTTCTTC. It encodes CASRTGYNEQFF.

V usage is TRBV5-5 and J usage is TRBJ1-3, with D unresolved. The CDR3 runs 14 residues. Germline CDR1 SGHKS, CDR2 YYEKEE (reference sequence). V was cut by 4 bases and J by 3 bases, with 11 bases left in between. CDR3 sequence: CASSVRADGNTIYF. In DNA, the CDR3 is TGTGCCAGCAGCGTGAGGGCGGATGGAAACACCATATATTTT.

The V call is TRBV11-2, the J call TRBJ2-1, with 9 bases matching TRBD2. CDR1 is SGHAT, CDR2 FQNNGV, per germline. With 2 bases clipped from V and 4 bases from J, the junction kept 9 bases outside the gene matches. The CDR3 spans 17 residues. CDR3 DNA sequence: TGTGCCAGCAGCTTATTATCAGCGGGAGGAGATTACAATGAGCAGTTCTTC. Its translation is CASSLLSAGGDYNEQFF.

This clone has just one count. The CDR3 DNA reads as TGCGCCAGCAGCTTAGGGGCAGATCAAGAGACCCAGTACTTC. Its protein is CASSLGADQETQYF. This sequence joins TRBV5-1 and TRBJ2-5; D possibly corresponds to TRBD1 (5 bases). The CDR3 consists of 14 residues. V was pared by 2 bases and J by 2 bases, with 10 bases between. The germline gives CDR1 SGHRS, CDR2 YFSETQ.

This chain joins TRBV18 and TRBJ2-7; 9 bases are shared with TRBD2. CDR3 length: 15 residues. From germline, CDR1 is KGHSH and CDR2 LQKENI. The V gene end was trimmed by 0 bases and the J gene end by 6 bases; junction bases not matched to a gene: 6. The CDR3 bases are TGTGCCAGCTCACCACCCGCGGGAGGGCTCTCCGAGCAGTACTTC. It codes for CASSPPAGGLSEQYF. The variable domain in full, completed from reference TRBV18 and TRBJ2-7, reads NAGVMQNPRHLVRRRGQEARLRCSPMKGHSHVYWYRQLPEEGLKFMVYLQKENIIDESGMPKERFSAEFPKEGPSILRIQQVVRGDSAAYFCASSPPAGGLSEQYFGPGTRLTVT.

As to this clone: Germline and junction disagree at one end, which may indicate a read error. CDR3 residues: CASSKDPSSGGEETQYF. Written as DNA, the CDR3 is TGTGCCAGCAGCAAAGACCCCTCTAGCGGAGGAGAAGAGACCCAGTACTTC. The chain has TRBV3-1 (or the pseudogene TRBV3-2) and TRBJ2-5, with 7 bases lining up with TRBD2. The CDR3 covers 17 residues. Germline V lookup: CDR1 LGHDT, CDR2 YNNKEL (reference sequence).

The DNA of the CDR3 is TGCGCCAGCAGGATGGACACCTACAATGAGCAGTTCTTC. This encodes CASRMDTYNEQFF. The chain is built from TRBV5-1 and TRBJ2-1, with a weak D call TRBD1 (5 bases). This CDR3 region has 13 residues. V was shortened by 5 bases and J by 2 bases, with 8 bases between the two germline ends. Germline CDR1 and CDR2: SGHRS and YFSETQ.

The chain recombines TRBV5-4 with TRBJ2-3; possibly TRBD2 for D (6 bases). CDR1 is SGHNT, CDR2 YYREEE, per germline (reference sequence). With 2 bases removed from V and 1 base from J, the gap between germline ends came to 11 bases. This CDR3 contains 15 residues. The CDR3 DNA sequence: TGTGCCAGCAGCTTAGCGTCGGGAGGCACAGATACGCAGTATTTT. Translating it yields CASSLASGGTDTQYF. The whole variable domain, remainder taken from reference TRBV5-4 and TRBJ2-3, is ETGVTQSPTHLIKTRGQQVTLRCSSQSGHNTVSWYQQALGQGPQFIFQYYREEENGRGNFPPRFSGLQFPNYSSELNVNALELDDSALYLCASSLASGGTDTQYFGPGTRLTVL.

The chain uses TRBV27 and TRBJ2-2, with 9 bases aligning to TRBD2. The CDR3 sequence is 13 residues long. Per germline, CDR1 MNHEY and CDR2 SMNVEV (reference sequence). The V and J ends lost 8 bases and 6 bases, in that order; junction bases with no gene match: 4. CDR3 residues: CASAIAGAGELFF. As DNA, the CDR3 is TGTGCCAGCGCCATAGCGGGAGCCGGGGAGCTGTTTTTT.

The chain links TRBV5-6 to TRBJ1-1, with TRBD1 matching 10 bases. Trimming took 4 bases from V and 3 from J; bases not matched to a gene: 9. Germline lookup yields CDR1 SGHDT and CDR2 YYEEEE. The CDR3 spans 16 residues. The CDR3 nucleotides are TGTGCCAGCAGCGGCGGATGGGACAGGGGTGACACTGAAGCTTTCTTT. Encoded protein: CASSGGWDRGDTEAFF. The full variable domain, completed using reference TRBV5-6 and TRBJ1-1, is DAGVTQSPTHLIKTRGQQVTLRCSPKSGHDTVSWYQQALGQGPQFIFQYYEEEERQRGNFPDRFSGHQFPNYSSELNVNALLLGDSALYLCASSGGWDRGDTEAFFGQGTRLTVV.

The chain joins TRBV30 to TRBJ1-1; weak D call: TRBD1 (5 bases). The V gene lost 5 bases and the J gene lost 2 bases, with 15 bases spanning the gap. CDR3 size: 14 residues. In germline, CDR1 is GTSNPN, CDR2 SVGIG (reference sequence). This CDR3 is CAWELRGLNTEAFF. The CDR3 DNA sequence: TGTGCCTGGGAGCTAAGGGGCCTAAACACTGAAGCTTTCTTT.

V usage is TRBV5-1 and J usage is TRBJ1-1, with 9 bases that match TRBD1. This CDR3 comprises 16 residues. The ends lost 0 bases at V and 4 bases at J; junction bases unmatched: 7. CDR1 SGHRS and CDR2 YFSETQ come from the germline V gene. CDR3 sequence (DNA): TGCGCCAGCAGCTTGGAGGGACAGGGCGTCGGCACTGAAGCTTTCTTT. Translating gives CASSLEGQGVGTEAFF.

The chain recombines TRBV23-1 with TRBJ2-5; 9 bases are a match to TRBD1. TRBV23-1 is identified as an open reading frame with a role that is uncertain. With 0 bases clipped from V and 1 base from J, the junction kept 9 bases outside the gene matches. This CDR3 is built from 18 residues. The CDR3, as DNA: TGCGCCAGCAGTCAATCGTACCGGGACAGGGAATTCCAAGAGACCCAGTACTTC. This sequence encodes CASSQSYRDREFQETQYF.

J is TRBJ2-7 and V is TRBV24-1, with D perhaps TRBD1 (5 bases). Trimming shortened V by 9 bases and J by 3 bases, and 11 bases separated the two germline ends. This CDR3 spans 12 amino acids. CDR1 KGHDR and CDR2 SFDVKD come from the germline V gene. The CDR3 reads CATSSTVYEQYF. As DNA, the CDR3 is TGTGCCACCTCGTCGACAGTCTACGAGCAGTACTTC.

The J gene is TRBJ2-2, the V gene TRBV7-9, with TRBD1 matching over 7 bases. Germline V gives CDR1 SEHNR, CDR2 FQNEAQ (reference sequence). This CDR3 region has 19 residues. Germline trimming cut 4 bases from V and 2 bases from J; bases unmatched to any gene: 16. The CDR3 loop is CASSSPKGAEPANTGELFF. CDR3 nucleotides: TGTGCCAGCAGCTCACCGAAGGGGGCAGAACCCGCCAACACCGGGGAGCTGTTTTTT. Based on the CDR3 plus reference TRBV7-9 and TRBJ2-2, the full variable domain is DTGVSQNPRHKITKRGQNVTFRCDPISEHNRLYWYRQTLGQGPEFLTYFQNEAQLEKSRLLSDRFSAERPKGSFSTLEIQRTEQGDSAMYLCASSSPKGAEPANTGELFFGEGSRLTVL.